The present T cell receptor (beta chain) was sequenced within a study of blood T cells in healthy people across ages. General study findings and limits: Underestimates were what the diversity estimates from one million T cells were considered to be. Observed TCR beta diversity showed a strong correlation with the percentage of naive T cells as measured by flow cytometry. In older individuals, TCR beta diversity per million T cells was lower, falling roughly linearly with age. Donors of long life had a larger count of naive CD4+ cells and greater diversity than aged donors.

Sample-barcoded 5' priming and a J-beta primer mix drove a second PCR of roughly 6 to 12 cycles. TCRdb recomputed calls from the 5' RACE reads with MiXCR, one row per CDR3 protein. This sample has about 1.4 million distinct CDR3 sequences, with roughly 64% found just once. V lost 1 base to trimming and J lost 1 base, with 7 bases between them. The germline V gene has CDR1 LGHDT and CDR2 YNNKEL (reference sequence). There are 14 residues in the CDR3. A note on this clonotype: Its antigen remains unidentified.

The sample comprised blood. This TCR came from a man between 18 and 35 years old in good health. This chain connects TRBV3-1 to TRBJ1-1; D is unresolved. CDR3 DNA: TGTGCCAGCAGCCAAGTGTCAGCGAACACTGAAGCTTTCTTT. As protein: CASSQVSANTEAFF.